The 28 T cell receptor beta chains given below trace back to one sample, sequenced in a study. TCRdb re-derived calls from the 5' RACE reads in MiXCR, one entry per CDR3 protein. Of tens of thousands of distinct CDR3 sequences listed, 28% are singletons. Sequenced input: naive CD4+ T cells sorted from blood. As for subset: naive CD4+ T cells, CD4+CD45RA+CD25-. These receptors were collected from a female donor with breast cancer.

This chain joins TRBV7-3 and TRBJ1-2; unclear D gene. V lost 1 base to trimming and J lost 7 bases, with 13 bases between them. Per the germline V gene, CDR1 is SGHTA and CDR2 is FQGTGA. The CDR3 runs to 14 residues. The CDR3 nucleotides read TGTGCCAGCAGCTTAAACGAGGAGGGCCTTGGCTACACCTTC. This encodes CASSLNEEGLGYTF.

This clonotype was picked up a small number of times. The chain is built from TRBV5-1 and TRBJ2-5, with TRBD2 as a possible D gene (7 bases). The CDR3 consists of 15 residues. V lost 5 bases and J lost 4, with 18 bases in between. Germline CDR1 reads SGHRS; CDR2 reads YFSETQ. The CDR3 region is CASRVPGGVGETQYF. The CDR3 DNA reads as TGCGCCAGCAGGGTCCCGGGGGGCGTCGGAGAGACCCAGTACTTC.

This clonotype was observed a handful of times. The chain recombines TRBV7-9 with TRBJ2-3; 10 nucleotides line up with TRBD2. Germline assignment: CDR1 SEHNR and CDR2 FQNEAQ (reference sequence). V was clipped by 4 bases and J by 2 bases; unmatched bases: 6. CDR3 length: 16 residues. Written as DNA, the CDR3 is TGTGCCAGCAGCTCCCCACTAGCGGGATACACAGATACGCAGTATTTT. This encodes CASSSPLAGYTDTQYF.

This clonotype was detected a few times. This rearrangement joins TRBV7-2 to TRBJ2-5; D is uncertain. The germline V gene has CDR1 SGHTA and CDR2 FQGNSA. Trimming cost V 0 bases and J 1 base, with 6 bases left between them. The CDR3 has 14 residues. As DNA, the CDR3 is TGTGCCAGCAGCTTAGCAGGGTTCCAAGAGACCCAGTACTTC. Encoded protein: CASSLAGFQETQYF.

This clonotype was seen a few times. The chain combines TRBV4-2 with TRBJ1-2; 9 bases match TRBD1. After removal of 4 bases from V and 3 bases from J, the junction contained 9 bases not matched to a gene. The CDR3 has 16 amino acids. CDR1 LGHNA and CDR2 YNFKEQ come from the germline V gene. The CDR3 region is CASSRLGTGKDYGYTF. The CDR3 bases are TGTGCCAGCAGCCGCCTCGGGACAGGGAAGGACTATGGCTACACCTTC.

This clonotype turned up a few times. This chain links TRBV6-1 with TRBJ2-3, with 8 positions matching TRBD2. There are 16 residues in the CDR3. Losses at the gene ends were 5 bases for V and 6 bases for J; bases not matched to a gene: 13. CDR1 is MNHNS, CDR2 SASEGT, per germline. The CDR3 protein is CASSSQPTGGGDTQYF. The CDR3 DNA reads TGTGCCAGCAGTTCCCAACCCACGGGAGGGGGGGATACGCAGTATTTT.

In this sample, this clonotype turned up many times. The chain carries TRBV5-1 and TRBJ1-2, with 8 bases aligning to TRBD1. Germline trimming cut 1 base from V and 3 bases from J; bases unmatched to any gene: 8. Looked up from germline, CDR1 is SGHRS and CDR2 is YFSETQ. The CDR3 is made up of 16 amino acids. DNA of the CDR3: TGCGCCAGCAGCTTGAACCAGGGGGCACCCGACTATGGCTACACCTTC. Encoded protein: CASSLNQGAPDYGYTF.

The chain has TRBV20-1 and TRBJ2-7; maybe TRBD2 (6 bases). This CDR3 has 12 amino acids. Looked up from germline, CDR1 is DFQATT and CDR2 is SNEGSKA (reference sequence). Trimming shortened V by 6 bases and J by 0 bases, and 9 bases separated the two germline ends. CDR3 coding DNA: TGCAGTGCAGGGCGGGACTCCTACGAGCAGTACTTC. It codes for CSAGRDSYEQYF.

V and J are TRBV11-2 and TRBJ2-7, with D perhaps assigned TRBD1 or TRBD2 (5 bases each). Germline lookup yields CDR1 SGHAT and CDR2 FQNNGV. The CDR3 has 14 residues. With 4 bases removed from V and 3 bases from J, the gap between germline ends came to 13 bases. CDR3 amino acids: CASSSTGRNYEQYF. For the CDR3, the DNA is TGTGCCAGCAGCTCGACGGGACGGAACTACGAGCAGTACTTC.

This clonotype was seen a handful of times. The chain carries TRBV25-1 and TRBJ2-3; 8 nucleotides align to TRBD1. Germline V gene data show CDR1 as MGHDK and CDR2 as SYGVNS. Trimming at V came to 1 base and at J to 1 base, leaving 7 bases not matched to a gene. This CDR3 is built from 17 residues. This CDR3 reads CASSESGRGLGTDTQYF. The CDR3 coding sequence is TGTGCCAGCAGTGAATCCGGCAGGGGGCTTGGCACAGATACGCAGTATTTT.

About this clonotype itself: Its ends do not fully match the called genes, so a read error is possible. The chain employs TRBV20-1 and TRBJ1-5, with D perhaps TRBD1 (6 bases). Germline-derived CDR1 and CDR2 are DFQATT and SNEGSKA (reference sequence). This CDR3 region has 14 residues. CDR3 protein: CRAPPTGFDQPQHF. In DNA, the CDR3 is TGCCGTGCTCCACCCACAGGGTTTGATCAGCCCCAGCATTTT.

V and J are TRBV20-1 and TRBJ1-2; D is ambiguous. In germline, CDR1 is DFQATT, CDR2 SNEGSKA (reference sequence). V was pared by 5 bases and J by 8 bases, with 15 bases between. The CDR3 consists of 12 residues. This chain's CDR3 is CSAGARRHGYTF. CDR3 in DNA: TGCAGTGCTGGAGCCCGGAGACACGGCTACACCTTC.

This clonotype was detected a few times. V gene TRBV6-5 combines with J gene TRBJ1-1; D perhaps matches TRBD1 (5 bases). Germline V lookup: CDR1 MNHEY, CDR2 SVGAGI. This CDR3 is 16 amino acids long. The V end was cut by 0 bases, the J end by 0 bases, with 11 bases between. DNA of the CDR3: TGTGCCAGCAGTTACTCTAAAGGGACGGTGAACACTGAAGCTTTCTTT. Translated: CASSYSKGTVNTEAFF.

The chain recombines TRBV20-1 with TRBJ2-4; D unclear. In germline, CDR1 is DFQATT, CDR2 SNEGSKA (reference sequence). The CDR3 covers 11 residues. Deletions cut 3 bases from V and 6 bases from J, with 6 bases between. The CDR3, as DNA: TGCAGTGCTAGGGACGGAAACATTCAGTACTTC. It specifies CSARDGNIQYF.

The V call is TRBV5-1, the J call TRBJ2-7; D not resolved. Germline lookup yields CDR1 SGHRS and CDR2 YFSETQ. Trimming took 2 bases from V and 1 from J, leaving 4 bases between them. The CDR3 is 12 amino acids. The CDR3 loop is CASSLPSYEQYF. The CDR3 DNA reads TGCGCCAGCAGCTTACCTTCCTACGAGCAGTACTTC. Together with reference TRBV5-1 and TRBJ2-7, the CDR3 gives the full variable domain: KAGVTQTPRYLIKTRGQQVTLSCSPISGHRSVSWYQQTPGQGLQFLFEYFSETQRNKGNFPGRFSGRQFSNSRSEMNVSTLELGDSALYLCASSLPSYEQYFGPGTRLTVT.

This clonotype was picked up a small number of times. This chain uses TRBV6-1 with TRBJ1-1; TRBD1 matches at 9 bases. CDR3 size: 20 residues. V lost 10 bases, J lost 6 bases, and 30 bases stayed unmatched. Germline assignment: CDR1 MNHNS and CDR2 SASEGT. CDR3 sequence reads: CAILLDPGSGQGVFYAEAFF. The CDR3, as DNA: TGTGCCATCCTACTAGACCCGGGGTCGGGACAGGGAGTTTTTTACGCTGAAGCTTTCTTT.

J is TRBJ2-5 and V is TRBV3-1, with TRBD1 matching 8 bases. V was clipped by 6 bases and J by 4 bases; unmatched bases: 4. The CDR3 is made up of 13 amino acids. In germline, CDR1 is LGHDT, CDR2 YNNKEL (reference sequence). The CDR3 nucleotides read TGTGCCAGCAGAAGAGGGACAGGAGAGACCCAGTACTTC. The encoded protein is CASRRGTGETQYF.

The J gene is TRBJ2-1, the V gene TRBV24-1; D gene uncertain. Trimming removed 4 bases from V and 0 bases from J, with 6 bases in between. CDR1 is KGHDR, CDR2 SFDVKD, per germline. This CDR3 contains 14 residues. The chain's CDR3 is CATSDSYSYNEQFF. Here the CDR3 DNA reads TGTGCCACCAGTGACTCGTACTCCTACAATGAGCAGTTCTTC.

This clonotype has more than one count but fewer than ten. The chain links TRBV5-6 to TRBJ2-1, with 13 bases that match TRBD2. Germline CDR1 and CDR2: SGHDT and YYEEEE. V was clipped by 7 bases and J by 8 bases; unmatched bases: 6. This CDR3 has 14 residues. The CDR3 region is CASLGLAGAYEQFF. CDR3 sequence (DNA): TGTGCCAGCTTAGGACTAGCGGGAGCCTATGAGCAGTTCTTC.

V gene TRBV5-5 combines with J gene TRBJ2-3; D unclear. V lost 7 bases and J 9 bases, leaving 18 bases between the germline ends. Germline CDR1 reads SGHKS; CDR2 reads YYEKEE (reference sequence). The CDR3 contains 13 residues. The CDR3 sequence is CASVLIGKDTQYF. For the CDR3, the DNA is TGTGCCAGCGTCCTTATAGGGAAAGACACGCAGTATTTT.

The V and J genes are TRBV10-3 and TRBJ1-5, with 7 bases matching TRBD1. Unmatched junction bases numbered 7, after V lost 0 bases and J lost 2 bases. CDR1 ENHRY and CDR2 SYGVKD come from the germline V gene. The CDR3 loop spans 17 amino acids. CDR3 in DNA: TGTGCCATCAGTGAGTCGCAGGGGGGCAAGGGCAATCAGCCCCAGCATTTT. Protein: CAISESQGGKGNQPQHF.

The sample holds many counts of this clonotype. This chain connects TRBV20-1 to TRBJ2-7; 10 bases fit TRBD2. Germline V gene data show CDR1 as DFQATT and CDR2 as SNEGSKA (reference sequence). CDR3 length: 13 residues. The V gene end was trimmed by 4 bases and the J gene end by 3 bases; junction bases not matched to a gene: 3. CDR3 coding DNA: TGCAGTGCTATAGGACTAGCGGACTACGAGCAGTACTTC. It is translated as CSAIGLADYEQYF.

This clonotype has a handful of counts. The V call is TRBV5-1, the J call TRBJ2-1; TRBD1 is a possible D gene (5 bases). Germline loops: CDR1 SGHRS, CDR2 YFSETQ. This CDR3 is 16 amino acids long. The V end lost 3 bases, the J end lost 1 base, and 14 bases lay between the germline ends. The CDR3 DNA reads as TGCGCCAGCAGCTGGAAGACAGTACAATCCTACAATGAGCAGTTCTTC. Amino acid sequence: CASSWKTVQSYNEQFF.

In the case of this clonotype: Sequence at one end of the junction differs from germline and may be a read error. The genes are TRBV9 and TRBJ2-1; TRBD2 matches 8 bases. Germline V gene data show CDR1 as SGDLS and CDR2 as YYNGEE. The CDR3 sequence is 16 residues long. The CDR3 reads CASSVEPGLEGSEQSF. CDR3 in DNA: TGTGCCAGCAGCGTAGAGCCGGGACTAGAAGGGAGTGAGCAGTCCTTC.

The sample holds a few counts of this clonotype. The chain joins TRBV4-3 to TRBJ2-5; the match to TRBD2 covers 13 bases. V lost 1 base and J lost 6; bases outside the gene matches: 8. The germline CDR1 and CDR2 sequences are LGHNA and YSLEER. This CDR3 spans 17 amino acids. The CDR3 nucleotides read TGCGCCAGCAGCCAAGTTGATGGACTAGCGGGAGAGAAGACCCAGTACTTC. It specifies CASSQVDGLAGEKTQYF.

The V call is TRBV7-9, the J call TRBJ1-3; the match to TRBD1 covers 7 bases. Trimming took 5 bases from V and 4 from J; bases not matched to a gene: 11. Per germline, CDR1 SEHNR and CDR2 FQNEAQ (reference sequence). This CDR3 region has 16 residues. CDR3 in DNA: TGTGCCAGCAGCCCGAACAGGGGAGCGAGCGGAAACACCATATATTTT. Its protein is CASSPNRGASGNTIYF.

The DNA for the CDR3 is TGTGCCAGCAGCCCGCACGACCCAGGGGCTAATGGCTACACCTTC. This encodes CASSPHDPGANGYTF. The chain couples TRBV7-2 to TRBJ1-2, with a weak D call TRBD1 (6 bases). V was pared by 5 bases and J by 6 bases, with 19 bases between. The germline CDR1 and CDR2 sequences are SGHTA and FQGNSA. This CDR3 has 15 residues.

This clonotype has only a few counts. Here the CDR3 DNA reads TGTGCCAGCAGTTTCGGAAAGGGGGCATTAAGGCAAGAGACCCAGTACTTC. It translates to CASSFGKGALRQETQYF. This chain connects TRBV12-3 or TRBV12-4 to TRBJ2-5, with TRBD1 matching 7 bases. The CDR3 totals 17 residues. With V trimmed by 3 bases and J by 2 bases, 12 bases remained unmatched.